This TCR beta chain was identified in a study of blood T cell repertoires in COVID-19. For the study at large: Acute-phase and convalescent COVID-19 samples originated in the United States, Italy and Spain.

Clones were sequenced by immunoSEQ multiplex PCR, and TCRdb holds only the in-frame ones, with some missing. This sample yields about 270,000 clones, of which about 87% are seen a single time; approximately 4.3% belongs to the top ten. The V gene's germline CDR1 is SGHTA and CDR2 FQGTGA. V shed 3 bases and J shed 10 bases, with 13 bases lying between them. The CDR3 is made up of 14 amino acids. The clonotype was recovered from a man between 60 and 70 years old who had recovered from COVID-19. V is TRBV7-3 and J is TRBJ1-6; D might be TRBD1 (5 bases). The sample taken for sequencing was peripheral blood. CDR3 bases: TGTGCCAGCAGCTTTGGGACTCTCTCCTCACCCCTCCACTTT. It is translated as CASSFGTLSSPLHF.